Below, one T cell receptor beta chain is given with its context. This clonotype has at least ten counts. This clone's antigen is unknown. A much more abundant neighbour one base away suggests this may be a read error. The data belong to a study of prognosis after radiotherapy for stage I lung cancer (dated by TCRdb to about 2021). With respect to the entire study: Between early 2018 and early 2019, fewer than 20 patients with stage I NSCLC were enrolled in Nanjing, China. This study profiled peripheral blood TCR beta repertoires from stage I NSCLC patients before and after stereotactic body radiotherapy and linked the repertoires to distant failure. Concurrent therapy was not administered to any patient alongside SBRT. Ages in the cohort of 13 men and a handful of women ranged from roughly 50 to 90 years, with a median of 74. Tumor histology was squamous cell carcinoma in about 7 patients and adenocarcinoma in about a dozen. Using image-guided IMRT or VMAT, SBRT was delivered in 3 to 5 fractions at a biologically effective dose of at least 100 Gy. Distant metastases were developed by four of the 19 patients after SBRT, at a median of roughly 7 months, whereas no significant progression was observed in the other 15 patients. Newly diagnosed primary stage I lung tumors were found in approximately 14 patients, while oligometastatic NSCLC after surgical resection of the primary tumor was found in about 5. The study took one blood sample before SBRT and one after SBRT from each of 19 patients and sequenced all 38 samples. All patients were considered medically inoperable, owing to comorbidities in more than 10 and refusal of surgery in seven or eight.

The germline V gene yields SGHRS for CDR1 and YFSETQ for CDR2. The CDR3 holds 11 amino acids from the cysteine to the phenylalanine. The read is trimmed to its CDR3 DNA, 33 bases read in frame from base 1. Two rounds of multiplex PCR were used to amplify the TCR beta CDR3 region from genomic DNA. The first PCR round used primers specific to each TRBV and TRBJ gene, with sequences filed in Chinese patent CN105087789A. The second PCR round used universal primers. The Roche High Pure PCR Template Preparation Kit was used to extract genomic DNA from frozen PBMCs. The libraries underwent paired-end sequencing with 151 bp reads on an Illumina HiSeq 3000. The source study handled its data this way. Raw reads lacking the multiplex PCR primer sequences were removed with CutAdapt. High-quality paired reads were merged into contigs with PEAR. TRB V, D and J gene segments were assigned to each contig with MiXCR by alignment to reference sequences. To remove sequencing errors, CDR3 sequences were clustered according to base quality and sequence similarity. Diversity was calculated as Shannon entropy divided by the natural log of the number of productive TCR sequences. Clonality was computed as one minus the ratio of Shannon entropy to the natural log of the number of unique clonotypes. Using the Youden index from ROC curves, the researchers picked the repertoire-metric cut-offs for progression-free survival, and all analyses were carried out in R 3.5.3. Starting from the raw public reads, TCRdb applied fastp trimming at Q25, assembled clones with MiXCR and retained in-frame beta chains. One record per CDR3 amino acid sequence lists the most common genes and DNA. The V and J calls shown here were made by TCRdb, not taken from the authors' results. The sample table lists 25,000 to 35,000 distinct CDR3 sequences, around 45% of them with a count of one. The top ten clonotypes cover approximately 15% of the sample.

All patients had node-negative disease on CT and PET/CT, and none had a history of other malignancies or had previously received chemotherapy or radiotherapy. At each of the two time points, around 5.9 milliliters of peripheral venous blood were collected into EDTA tubes. PBMCs were isolated by Ficoll-Paque Plus density-gradient centrifugation. Samples were stored at -80°C immediately after collection until analysis. Here is what the overall study found, with its caveats: No determination of tumor specificity was made for expanded TCR clones. No adjustment for multiple comparisons was applied to any of the reported P values. The study was limited by its small cohort and short follow-up, and the findings require independent validation. After SBRT, the count of unique TCR clones dropped from a median of around 10,000 beforehand to more than 6,000 afterward (Wilcoxon paired P=0.011). Differences by metastasis status were reportedly seen in TRBV and TRBJ usage frequencies, involving two V genes at baseline and, after SBRT, nine or ten V genes and two J genes. Post-SBRT Shannon entropy and its change from baseline were lower in patients who developed distant metastases; baseline Shannon entropy was not associated with metastases.

The source material was PBMCs, sampled before or after stereotactic body radiation therapy (not recorded which). The TCR originated in a donor aged 50 or older with non-small cell lung cancer. The chain links TRBV5-1 with TRBJ2-2; a tentative D match to TRBD2 spans 5 bases. The nucleotides are TGCGCCAGCAGCCATACCGGGGAGCCGTTTTTT. Its amino acids are CASSHTGEPFF.